The clone carrying this T cell receptor (beta chain) was counted at least ten times. The target antigen is unknown. These data originate in a study of T-cell reconstitution after alpha-beta-depleted transplantation in children. Findings of the study overall: About two months after transplant, alpha-beta T cells reportedly came from several hundred expanded graft clones.

Unique molecular identifiers tagged the TCRbeta library. One entry per CDR3 protein results from TCRdb running MiXCR on the PCR reads. The sample lists some 600,000 distinct CDR3 sequences, over 10% seen once, with over 2% in the top ten. CDR3 length: 12 amino acids. Germline V gives CDR1 SGHNT, CDR2 YENEEA. Trimming removed 3 bases at V and 2 bases at J, with 4 bases between. The chain has TRBV11-3 and TRBJ1-1; no clear D gene. Source: PBMCs, mostly from graft donor cells, taken 360 days after TCRalphabeta/CD19-depleted stem cell transplant. This TCR was sampled from a male patient aged 5 to 17 who had a stem cell transplant for acute myeloid leukemia, so the T cells may come from the graft donor. CDR3 bases: TGTGCCAGCAGCTTCTCTAACACTGAAGCTTTCTTT. Translating gives CASSFSNTEAFF.